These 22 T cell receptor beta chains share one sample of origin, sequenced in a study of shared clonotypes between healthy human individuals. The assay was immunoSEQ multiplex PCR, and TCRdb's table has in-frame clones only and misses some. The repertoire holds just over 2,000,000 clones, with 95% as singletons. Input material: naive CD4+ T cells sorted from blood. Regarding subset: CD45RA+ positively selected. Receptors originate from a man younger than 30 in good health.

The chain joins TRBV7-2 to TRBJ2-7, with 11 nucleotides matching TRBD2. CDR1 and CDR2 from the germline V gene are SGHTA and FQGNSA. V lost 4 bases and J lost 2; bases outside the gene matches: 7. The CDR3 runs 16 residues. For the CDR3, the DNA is TGTGCCAGCAGCTCATCCATAGCGGGAGGGGCCTACGAGCAGTACTTC. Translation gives CASSSSIAGGAYEQYF.

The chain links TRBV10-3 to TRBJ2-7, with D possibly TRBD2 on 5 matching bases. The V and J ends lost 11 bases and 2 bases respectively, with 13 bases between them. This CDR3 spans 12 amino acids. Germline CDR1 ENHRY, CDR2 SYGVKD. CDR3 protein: CAHGVGTYEQYF. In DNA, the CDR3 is TGTGCCCACGGGGTCGGGACCTACGAGCAGTACTTC.

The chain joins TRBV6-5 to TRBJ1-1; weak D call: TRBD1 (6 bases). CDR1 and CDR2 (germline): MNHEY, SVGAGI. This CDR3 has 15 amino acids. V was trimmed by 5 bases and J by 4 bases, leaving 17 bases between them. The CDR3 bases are TGTGCCAGCAGTCGTCTCACAGGGACAAGCACTGAAGCTTTCTTT. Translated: CASSRLTGTSTEAFF.

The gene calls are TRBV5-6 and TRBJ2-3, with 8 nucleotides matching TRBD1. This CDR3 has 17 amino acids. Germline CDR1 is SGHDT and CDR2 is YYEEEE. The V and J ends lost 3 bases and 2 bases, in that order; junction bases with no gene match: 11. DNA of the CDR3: TGTGCCAGCAGCTCGCCCCGGACAGGGACCTACACAGATACGCAGTATTTT. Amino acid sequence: CASSSPRTGTYTDTQYF.

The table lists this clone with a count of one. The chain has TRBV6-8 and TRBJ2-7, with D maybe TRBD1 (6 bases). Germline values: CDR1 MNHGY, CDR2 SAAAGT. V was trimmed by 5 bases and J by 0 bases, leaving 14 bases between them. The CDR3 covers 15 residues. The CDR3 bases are TGTGCCAGCAGTGACCGGGACACGAGCTCCTACGAGCAGTACTTC. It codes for CASSDRDTSSYEQYF.

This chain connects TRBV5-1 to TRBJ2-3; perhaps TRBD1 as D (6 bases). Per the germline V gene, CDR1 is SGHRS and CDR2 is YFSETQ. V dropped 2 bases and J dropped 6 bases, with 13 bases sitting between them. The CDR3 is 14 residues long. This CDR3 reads CASSLEGVRDTQYF. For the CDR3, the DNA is TGCGCCAGCAGCTTAGAGGGGGTTCGGGATACGCAGTATTTT.

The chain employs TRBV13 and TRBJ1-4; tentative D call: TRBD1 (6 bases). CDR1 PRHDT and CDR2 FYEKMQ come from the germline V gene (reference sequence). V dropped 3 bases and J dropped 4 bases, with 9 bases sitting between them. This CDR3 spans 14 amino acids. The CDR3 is CASSLTGGNEKLFF. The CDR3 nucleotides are TGTGCCAGCAGCTTGACAGGCGGTAATGAAAAACTGTTTTTT.

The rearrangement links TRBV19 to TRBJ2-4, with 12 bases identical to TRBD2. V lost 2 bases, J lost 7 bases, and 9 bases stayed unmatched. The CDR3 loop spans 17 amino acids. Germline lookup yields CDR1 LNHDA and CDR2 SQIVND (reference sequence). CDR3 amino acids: CASSIPSGRADSNIQYF. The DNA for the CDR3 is TGTGCCAGTAGTATACCTAGCGGGAGGGCCGATAGTAACATTCAGTACTTC.

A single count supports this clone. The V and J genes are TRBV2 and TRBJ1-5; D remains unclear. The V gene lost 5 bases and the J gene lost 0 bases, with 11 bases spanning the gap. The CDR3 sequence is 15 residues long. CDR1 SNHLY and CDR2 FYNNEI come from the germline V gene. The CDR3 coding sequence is TGTGCCAGCAGTCCGGGAGACTATAGCAATCAGCCCCAGCATTTT. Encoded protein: CASSPGDYSNQPQHF.

The DNA for the CDR3 is TGTGCCTGGGGGACTGAAGCCTGGGAAGCTTTCTTT. It codes for CAWGTEAWEAFF. The genes are TRBV30 and TRBJ1-1; the D gene is possibly TRBD1 (5 bases). The CDR3 length is 12 residues. Trimming shortened V by 5 bases and J by 8 bases, and 15 bases separated the two germline ends. Germline assignment: CDR1 GTSNPN and CDR2 SVGIG (reference sequence).

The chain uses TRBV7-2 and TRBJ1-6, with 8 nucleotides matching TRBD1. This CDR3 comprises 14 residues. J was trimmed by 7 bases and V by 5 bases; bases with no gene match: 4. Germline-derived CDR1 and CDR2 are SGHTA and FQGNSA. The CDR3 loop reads CASSVYRGNSPLHF. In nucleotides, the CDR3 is TGTGCCAGCAGCGTGTACAGGGGGAATTCACCCCTCCACTTT.

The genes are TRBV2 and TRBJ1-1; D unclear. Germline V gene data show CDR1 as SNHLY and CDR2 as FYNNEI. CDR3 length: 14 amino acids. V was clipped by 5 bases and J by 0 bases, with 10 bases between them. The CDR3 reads CASSYVRLNTEAFF. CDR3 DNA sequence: TGTGCCAGCAGTTATGTCCGTTTGAACACTGAAGCTTTCTTT.

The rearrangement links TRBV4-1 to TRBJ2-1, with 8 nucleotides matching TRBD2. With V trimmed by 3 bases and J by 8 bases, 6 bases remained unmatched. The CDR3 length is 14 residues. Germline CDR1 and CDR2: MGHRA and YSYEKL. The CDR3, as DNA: TGCGCCAGCAGCCAGCCGGGAGGGCCGGATGAGCAGTTCTTC. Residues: CASSQPGGPDEQFF.

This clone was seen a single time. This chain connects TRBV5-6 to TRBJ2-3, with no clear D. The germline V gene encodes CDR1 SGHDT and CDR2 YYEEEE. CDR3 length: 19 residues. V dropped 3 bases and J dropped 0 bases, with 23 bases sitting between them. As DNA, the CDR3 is TGTGCCAGCAGCTCCCTGGTTACCGGCAAGCCTACTAGCACAGATACGCAGTATTTT. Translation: CASSSLVTGKPTSTDTQYF. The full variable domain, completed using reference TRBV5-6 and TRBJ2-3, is DAGVTQSPTHLIKTRGQQVTLRCSPKSGHDTVSWYQQALGQGPQFIFQYYEEEERQRGNFPDRFSGHQFPNYSSELNVNALLLGDSALYLCASSSLVTGKPTSTDTQYFGPGTRLTVL.

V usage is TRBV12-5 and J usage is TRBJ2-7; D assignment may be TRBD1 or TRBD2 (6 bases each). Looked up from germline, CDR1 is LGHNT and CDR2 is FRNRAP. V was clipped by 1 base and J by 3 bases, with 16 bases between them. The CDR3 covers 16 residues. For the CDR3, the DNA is TGTGCTAGTGGTTTGGCCCCCCCGGGGGCTCACTACGAGCAGTACTTC. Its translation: CASGLAPPGAHYEQYF.

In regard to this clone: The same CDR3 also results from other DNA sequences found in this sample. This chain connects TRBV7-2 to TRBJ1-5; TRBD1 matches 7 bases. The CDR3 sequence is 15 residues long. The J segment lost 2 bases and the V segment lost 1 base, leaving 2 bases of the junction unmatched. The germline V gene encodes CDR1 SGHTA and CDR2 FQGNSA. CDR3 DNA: TGTGCCAGCAGCTTAGGAGGGGGCGGCAATCAGCCCCAGCATTTT. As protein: CASSLGGGGNQPQHF.

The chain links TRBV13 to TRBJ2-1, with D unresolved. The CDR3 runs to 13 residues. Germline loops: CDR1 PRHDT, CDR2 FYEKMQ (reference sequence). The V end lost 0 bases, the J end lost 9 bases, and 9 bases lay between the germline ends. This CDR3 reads CASSLGPRSEQFF. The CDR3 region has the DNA TGTGCCAGCAGCTTAGGCCCCCGAAGTGAGCAGTTCTTC. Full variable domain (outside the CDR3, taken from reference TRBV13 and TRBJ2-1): AAGVIQSPRHLIKEKRETATLKCYPIPRHDTVYWYQQGPGQDPQFLISFYEKMQSDKGSIPDRFSAQQFSDYHSELNMSSLELGDSALYFCASSLGPRSEQFFGPGTRLTVL.

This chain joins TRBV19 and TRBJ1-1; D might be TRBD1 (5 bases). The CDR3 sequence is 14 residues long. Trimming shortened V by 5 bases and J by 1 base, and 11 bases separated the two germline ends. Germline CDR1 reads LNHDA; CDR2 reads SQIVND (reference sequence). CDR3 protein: CASSVGQENTEAFF. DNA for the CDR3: TGTGCCAGTAGTGTCGGACAAGAGAACACTGAAGCTTTCTTT.

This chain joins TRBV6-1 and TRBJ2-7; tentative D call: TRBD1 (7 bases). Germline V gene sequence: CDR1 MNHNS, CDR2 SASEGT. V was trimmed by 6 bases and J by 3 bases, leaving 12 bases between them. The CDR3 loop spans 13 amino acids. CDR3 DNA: TGTGCCAGCAGGCGACAGGGAGGCTACGAGCAGTACTTC. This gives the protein CASRRQGGYEQYF.

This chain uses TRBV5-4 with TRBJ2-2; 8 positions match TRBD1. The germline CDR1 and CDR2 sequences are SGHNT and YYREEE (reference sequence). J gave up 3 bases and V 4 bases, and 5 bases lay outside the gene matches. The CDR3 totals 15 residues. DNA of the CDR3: TGTGCCAGCAGCACGGACAGGGTGGACACCGGGGAGCTGTTTTTT. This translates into CASSTDRVDTGELFF.

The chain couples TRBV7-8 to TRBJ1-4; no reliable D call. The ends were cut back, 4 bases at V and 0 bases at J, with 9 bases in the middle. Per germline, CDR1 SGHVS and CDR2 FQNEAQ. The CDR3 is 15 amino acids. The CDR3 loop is CASSSHYATNEKLFF. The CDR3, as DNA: TGTGCCAGCAGCTCCCACTACGCAACTAATGAAAAACTGTTTTTT.

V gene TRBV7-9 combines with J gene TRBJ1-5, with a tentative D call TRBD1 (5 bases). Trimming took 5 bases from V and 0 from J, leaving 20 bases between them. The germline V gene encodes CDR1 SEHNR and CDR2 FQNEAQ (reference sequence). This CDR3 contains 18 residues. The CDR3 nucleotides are TGTGCCAGCAGCCACAGGAGACAGCCGTTTTATAGCAATCAGCCCCAGCATTTT. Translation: CASSHRRQPFYSNQPQHF.